The 32 T cell receptor beta chains below were found in one sample sequenced in a study of blood T cell repertoires in COVID-19 (dated by TCRdb to about 2020). Library creation used the immunoSEQ multiplex PCR assay. TCRdb obtained this table from immuneACCESS and retained in-frame rearrangements with V and J assigned. These tables miss some clones; where compared with another copy, unresolved V genes account for less than half of the shortfall, and the remainder is unexplained. Here the sample has 200,000 to 250,000 clones; over 60% occur a single time. The top ten constitute 7.2% of the sample. Material for sequencing was peripheral blood. All receptors come from a woman in her 70s with acute or convalescent COVID-19.

This clone has more than one count but fewer than ten. The V and J genes are TRBV10-3 and TRBJ2-6; no clear D. The CDR3 contains 14 residues. Trimming left V 6 bases short and J 0 bases short, with 6 bases between. Per the germline V gene, CDR1 is ENHRY and CDR2 is SYGVKD. The CDR3 DNA is TGTGCCATCAGCCGAGACTCTGGGGCCAACGTCCTGACTTTC. Its protein is CAISRDSGANVLTF.

The V call is TRBV19, the J call TRBJ2-1; D is perhaps TRBD2 (5 bases). V was clipped by 2 bases and J by 8 bases, with 10 bases between them. This CDR3 has 13 amino acids. The germline gives CDR1 LNHDA, CDR2 SQIVND (reference sequence). In DNA, the CDR3 is TGTGCCAGTAGTATAACGGGATGGGATGAGCAGTTCTTC. Encoded protein: CASSITGWDEQFF.

The chain is built from TRBV5-1 and TRBJ2-7; D uncertain. There are 15 residues in the CDR3. V shed 2 bases and J shed 2 bases, with 14 bases lying between them. Per germline, CDR1 SGHRS and CDR2 YFSETQ. CDR3 amino acids: CASSFSPSTPYEQYV. CDR3 DNA sequence: TGCGCCAGCAGCTTTAGCCCCTCCACTCCCTACGAGCAGTACGTC.

This chain links TRBV7-6 with TRBJ2-2; 8 nucleotides align to TRBD2. Germline V gives CDR1 SGHVS, CDR2 FNYEAQ. The CDR3 runs 14 residues. V gave up 3 bases and J gave up 13 bases; unmatched junction bases: 10. The CDR3 nucleotides read TGTGCCAGCAGCTTTACGACGGGGGGGCAGGCGCTGTTTTTT. As protein: CASSFTTGGQALFF.

V gene TRBV4-3 combines with J gene TRBJ2-7; 9 bases map to TRBD1. Germline loops: CDR1 LGHNA, CDR2 YSLEER. CDR3 length: 18 residues. V was pared by 1 base and J by 3 bases, with 13 bases of the junction left unmatched. The CDR3 is CASSQGSTAGTGSYEQYF. CDR3 nucleotides: TGCGCCAGCAGCCAAGGTTCGACAGCTGGGACAGGGAGCTACGAGCAGTACTTC.

This clone was seen only a few times. This rearrangement joins TRBV13 to TRBJ1-6; 9 bases agree with TRBD1. The germline V gene encodes CDR1 PRHDT and CDR2 FYEKMQ (reference sequence). The V segment lost 5 bases and the J segment 9 bases; nucleotides outside the gene matches: 11. This CDR3 has 16 residues. CDR3: CASSRYPGQGISPLHF. The CDR3 coding sequence is TGTGCCAGCAGCCGTTATCCGGGACAGGGAATTTCACCCCTCCACTTT.

This clone was observed a handful of times. The chain uses TRBV5-6 and TRBJ2-7; D may be TRBD2 (7 bases). Germline V gene sequence: CDR1 SGHDT, CDR2 YYEEEE. The CDR3 runs 15 residues. V lost 4 bases, J lost 2 bases, and 16 bases lay in between. This chain's CDR3 is CASSKPGGGTYEQYF. DNA for the CDR3: TGTGCCAGCAGCAAACCGGGCGGGGGCACCTACGAGCAGTACTTC.

V is TRBV6-2 or TRBV6-3 and J is TRBJ1-5, with D possibly matching TRBD1 (5 bases). This CDR3 has 13 residues. The ends were cut back, 2 bases at V and 4 bases at J, with 6 bases in the middle. From germline, CDR1 is MNHEY and CDR2 SVGEGT. The CDR3 DNA sequence: TGTGCCAGCAGTTACGGGGGGAATCAGCCCCAGCATTTT. This codes for CASSYGGNQPQHF.

The J gene is TRBJ1-1, the V gene TRBV6-5, with 9 bases aligning to TRBD1. Germline CDR1 reads MNHEY; CDR2 reads SVGAGI. This CDR3 is built from 11 residues. V was pared by 6 bases and J by 11 bases, with 4 bases of the junction left unmatched. The CDR3 spells CASRDRGSAFF. The CDR3 DNA follows: TGTGCCAGCAGGGACAGGGGTTCGGCTTTCTTT.

The rearrangement uses TRBV24-1 and TRBJ2-2; unclear D gene. CDR1 KGHDR and CDR2 SFDVKD come from the germline V gene. This CDR3 has 15 amino acids. The V end was cut by 3 bases, the J end by 3 bases, with 10 bases between. The CDR3 DNA sequence: TGTGCCACCAGTGATACAGCCGTGGACACCGGGGAGCTGTTTTTT. It specifies CATSDTAVDTGELFF.

This clone was observed a handful of times. The rearrangement links TRBV27 to TRBJ1-3; possible D gene TRBD1, 6 bases. The germline V gene encodes CDR1 MNHEY and CDR2 SMNVEV (reference sequence). The CDR3 length is 14 residues. Trimming removed 2 bases at V and 4 bases at J, with 9 bases between. The chain's CDR3 is CASSLNGQGNTIYF. In DNA form, the CDR3 reads TGTGCCAGCAGTTTAAATGGACAGGGAAACACCATATATTTT.

This rearrangement joins TRBV18 to TRBJ2-3; a weak D match, TRBD2 (6 bases). With 3 bases removed from V and 2 bases from J, the gap between germline ends came to 15 bases. Germline V gene lookup returns CDR1 KGHSH and CDR2 LQKENI. The CDR3 extends over 16 amino acids. The CDR3 here is CASSPRRGRDTDTQYF. CDR3 nucleotides: TGTGCCAGCTCACCGCGGCGGGGACGGGACACAGATACGCAGTATTTT. The variable domain in full, completed from reference TRBV18 and TRBJ2-3, reads NAGVMQNPRHLVRRRGQEARLRCSPMKGHSHVYWYRQLPEEGLKFMVYLQKENIIDESGMPKERFSAEFPKEGPSILRIQQVVRGDSAAYFCASSPRRGRDTDTQYFGPGTRLTVL.

This clone was observed once. The chain is built from TRBV12-3 or TRBV12-4 and TRBJ1-2; a weak D match, TRBD1 (5 bases). Trimming pared 3 bases from V and 5 bases from J, leaving 10 bases between. The CDR3 runs to 13 residues. CDR3 in amino acids: CASSFSRDYGYTF. The CDR3 DNA reads as TGTGCCAGCAGTTTCAGCAGGGATTATGGCTACACCTTC.

CDR3 region: CASSTPGTRATEFF. In DNA form, the CDR3 reads TGTGCCAGCAGTACCCCGGGGACTAGGGCCACCGAGTTCTTC. The genes are TRBV2 and TRBJ2-1; 8 nucleotides match TRBD2. Per germline, CDR1 SNHLY and CDR2 FYNNEI. The CDR3 extends over 14 amino acids. V shed 5 bases and J 14 bases; nucleotides not matched to a gene: 14.

The chain has TRBV15 and TRBJ2-5, with TRBD1 matching over 9 bases. The trim removed 4 bases at V and 5 bases at J, leaving 5 bases unmatched. The length of the CDR3 is 14 residues. The germline CDR1 and CDR2 sequences are LNHNV and YYDKDF (reference sequence). The CDR3 sequence is CATSINRGPETQYF. For the CDR3, the DNA is TGTGCCACCAGCATAAACAGGGGGCCGGAGACCCAGTACTTC.

The chain couples TRBV3-1 (or the pseudogene TRBV3-2) to TRBJ2-5; D not certain. CDR3 length equals 13 residues. With 4 bases removed from V and 4 bases from J, the gap between germline ends came to 10 bases. CDR1 is LGHDT and CDR2 is YNNKEL in the germline V gene (reference sequence). The CDR3 spells CASSPLSIETQYF. CDR3 DNA: TGTGCCAGCAGCCCCCTATCAATAGAGACCCAGTACTTC.

The rearrangement uses TRBV5-1 and TRBJ2-3; D uncertain. V was trimmed by 4 bases and J by 0 bases, leaving 15 bases between them. CDR3 length: 16 residues. Per germline, CDR1 SGHRS and CDR2 YFSETQ. The CDR3 loop is CASSLEPAVSTDTQYF. For the CDR3, the DNA is TGCGCCAGCAGCCTAGAGCCCGCGGTTAGCACAGATACGCAGTATTTT.

This chain joins TRBV4-3 and TRBJ1-3; maybe TRBD1 (6 bases). Germline CDR1 reads LGHNA; CDR2 reads YSLEER. CDR3 length equals 15 residues. V gave up 1 base and J gave up 5 bases, with 12 bases separating them. As DNA, the CDR3 is TGCGCCAGCAGCCAAGGTTCTAGGGGGAGAAACACCATATATTTT. This sequence encodes CASSQGSRGRNTIYF.

The CDR3 DNA follows: TGTGCCAGCAATCTAGCGGGGGACACAGATACGCAGTATTTT. It translates to CASNLAGDTDTQYF. The chain employs TRBV2 and TRBJ2-3, with 10 positions matching TRBD2. CDR3 length equals 14 residues. Germline CDR1 is SNHLY and CDR2 is FYNNEI. The trim removed 7 bases at V and 2 bases at J, leaving 3 bases unmatched.

This clone was observed once. The chain couples TRBV6-4 to TRBJ2-5; 7 nucleotides align to TRBD2. The V and J ends lost 5 bases and 5 bases, in that order; junction bases with no gene match: 5. The CDR3 totals 13 residues. The V gene's germline CDR1 is MRHNA and CDR2 SNTAGT. The chain's CDR3 is CASSLTSRETQYF. CDR3 bases: TGTGCCAGCAGTCTGACTAGCAGGGAGACCCAGTACTTC.

The chain recombines TRBV29-1 with TRBJ1-2; TRBD1 is a possible D gene (5 bases). There are 14 residues in the CDR3. The germline gives CDR1 SQVTM, CDR2 ANQGSEA. Between the trimmed V and J ends, which lost 4 bases and 1 base, there was a span of 13 bases. In nucleotides, the CDR3 is TGCAGCGTTGTGCCAGGGACTCGTAACTATGGCTACACCTTC. As protein: CSVVPGTRNYGYTF.

The chain recombines TRBV7-9 with TRBJ2-1; the D gene is possibly TRBD1 (6 bases). This CDR3 has 13 amino acids. Germline V gene data show CDR1 as SEHNR and CDR2 as FQNEAQ (reference sequence). V lost 8 bases, J lost 1 base, and 9 bases lay in between. CDR3 protein: CASGGNSYNEQFF. CDR3 DNA: TGTGCCAGCGGGGGCAATTCCTACAATGAGCAGTTCTTC.

This clone was recorded once. This sequence joins TRBV18 and TRBJ2-7; 7 positions match TRBD2. CDR3 length equals 16 residues. From germline, CDR1 is KGHSH and CDR2 LQKENI. J lost 2 bases, V lost 3 bases, and 10 bases had no gene match. CDR3 bases: TGTGCCAGCTCACCCTCGGCGGGGGAGGTTACCTACGAGCAGTACTTC. It encodes CASSPSAGEVTYEQYF. The whole variable domain, remainder taken from reference TRBV18 and TRBJ2-7, is NAGVMQNPRHLVRRRGQEARLRCSPMKGHSHVYWYRQLPEEGLKFMVYLQKENIIDESGMPKERFSAEFPKEGPSILRIQQVVRGDSAAYFCASSPSAGEVTYEQYFGPGTRLTVT.

The sample holds a few counts of this clone. The chain has TRBV30 and TRBJ1-2, with TRBD1 as a possible D gene (5 bases). Looked up from germline, CDR1 is GTSNPN and CDR2 is SVGIG (reference sequence). This CDR3 is 14 amino acids long. Trimming shortened V by 2 bases and J by 2 bases, and 12 bases separated the two germline ends. The CDR3 DNA reads TGTGCCTGGAGTCCGCTGGACACGAACTATGGCTACACCTTC. It is translated as CAWSPLDTNYGYTF.

J is TRBJ1-6 and V is TRBV5-8; 11 bases are shared with TRBD1. CDR1 is SGHTS and CDR2 is YDEGEE in the germline V gene. CDR3 length equals 16 residues. Trimming cost V 7 bases and J 7 bases; bases outside gene matches: 10. In nucleotides, the CDR3 is TGTGCCAGCGTCGTGGCGGACAGGGGGCGGAATTCACCCCTCCACTTT. Translated, it gives CASVVADRGRNSPLHF. Looking up the rest from reference TRBV5-8 and TRBJ1-6 gives the full variable domain: EAGVTQSPTHLIKTRGQQATLRCSPISGHTSVYWYQQALGLGLQFLLWYDEGEERNRGNFPPRFSGRQFPNYSSELNVNALELEDSALYLCASVVADRGRNSPLHFGNGTRLTVT.

V usage is TRBV4-1 and J usage is TRBJ1-4; no clear D. V dropped 2 bases and J dropped 5 bases, with 15 bases sitting between them. The CDR3 extends over 16 amino acids. Germline V lookup: CDR1 MGHRA, CDR2 YSYEKL. This CDR3 reads CASSQIGRTYNEKLFF. CDR3 nucleotide sequence: TGCGCCAGCAGCCAAATCGGTCGGACTTACAATGAAAAACTGTTTTTT.

The chain links TRBV14 to TRBJ2-1; tentative D call: TRBD2 (6 bases). V was trimmed by 0 bases and J by 6 bases, leaving 9 bases between them. The CDR3 is made up of 14 amino acids. Germline V gene data show CDR1 as SGHDN and CDR2 as FVKESK. CDR3 residues: CASSQELASNEQFF. In DNA form, the CDR3 reads TGTGCCAGCAGCCAAGAACTAGCTTCCAATGAGCAGTTCTTC.

The chain is built from TRBV6-5 and TRBJ1-1; no definite D call. The CDR3 extends over 13 amino acids. The V gene lost 8 bases and the J gene lost 1 base, with 11 bases spanning the gap. Germline CDR1 and CDR2: MNHEY and SVGAGI. The CDR3 DNA sequence: TGTGCCAGCCAGTCGGAGGGGAACACTGAAGCTTTCTTT. Translated: CASQSEGNTEAFF.

Written as DNA, the CDR3 is TGTGCCAGTAGTGGGACAGGGGAAGAGACCCAGTACTTC. Protein product: CASSGTGEETQYF. The gene calls are TRBV19 and TRBJ2-5; 10 bases line up with TRBD1. CDR3 length: 13 amino acids. The germline CDR1 and CDR2 sequences are LNHDA and SQIVND (reference sequence). The V segment lost 5 bases and the J segment 3 bases; nucleotides outside the gene matches: 0.

The rearrangement uses TRBV7-2 and TRBJ2-7; maybe TRBD2 (6 bases). Trimming shortened V by 6 bases and J by 7 bases, and 16 bases separated the two germline ends. The CDR3 is 13 amino acids. In germline, CDR1 is SGHTA, CDR2 FQGNSA. CDR3 bases: TGTGCCAGCAGATTGACTAGTTCCTGGGAGCAGTACTTC. This sequence encodes CASRLTSSWEQYF. Full variable domain (missing parts from reference TRBV7-2 and TRBJ2-7): GAGVSQSPSNKVTEKGKDVELRCDPISGHTALYWYRQSLGQGLEFLIYFQGNSAPDKSGLPSDRFSAERTGGSVSTLTIQRTQQEDSAVYLCASRLTSSWEQYFGPGTRLTVT.

This chain joins TRBV7-9 and TRBJ1-2; D not certain. The CDR3 has 11 residues. The germline V gene encodes CDR1 SEHNR and CDR2 FQNEAQ (reference sequence). V shed 1 base and J shed 8 bases, with 5 bases lying between them. The CDR3 is CASSLESGYTF. The DNA for the CDR3 is TGTGCCAGCAGCTTAGAGAGCGGCTACACCTTC.

The V call is TRBV2, the J call TRBJ1-2; D gene unclear. Germline V gene lookup returns CDR1 SNHLY and CDR2 FYNNEI. CDR3 size: 13 residues. The ends were cut back, 3 bases at V and 2 bases at J, with 7 bases in the middle. CDR3: CASSDGENYGYTF. The CDR3 coding sequence is TGTGCCAGCAGTGACGGGGAAAACTATGGCTACACCTTC.